Listed below are T cell receptor beta chains from one sample, sequenced in a study of identical twins. TCRdb ran MiXCR on the 5' RACE reads and lists one entry per CDR3 protein. This table has roughly 1,500,000 distinct CDR3 sequences, less than 35% appearing once. Material for sequencing was cord blood. The receptors derive from a newborn girl in good health. The CDR3 runs from the conserved cysteine through the conserved F or W.

V gene	J gene	CDR3 protein
TRBV10-3	TRBJ2-3	CAITGGDTQYF
TRBV6-5	TRBJ2-4	CASSTPGLAGSQYF
TRBV15	TRBJ1-5	CATSRDRVGNQPQHF
TRBV20-1	TRBJ1-5	CSARLKGFYSNQPQHF
TRBV10-3	TRBJ1-2	CAIRPQGSGYTF
TRBV12-3/TRBV12-4	TRBJ2-7	CASSPRDGAYEQYF
TRBV6-5	TRBJ2-1	CASSDGTSGSREQFF
TRBV12-3/TRBV12-4	-	CASSLIQETQFF
TRBV20-1	TRBJ1-6	CSARENQAHNSPLHF
TRBV6-5	TRBJ2-1	CASSPDRGSNEQFF
TRBV25-1	TRBJ2-3	CASSEPPVDRQYF
TRBV4-2	TRBJ2-2	CVSSHPRSEHLNTGELFF
TRBV3-1	TRBJ2-5	CSLPKRLQEAQYF
TRBV10-3	TRBJ2-3	CAISEGLRGAGDTQYF
TRBV12-3/TRBV12-4	TRBJ1-6	CASSLVAADSPLHF
TRBV4-2	TRBJ1-5	CASSQQGGSNQPQHF
TRBV5-1	TRBJ1-4	CASSLNRVSTNEKLFF